The present T cell receptor beta chain was sequenced within a study of T-cell reconstitution after alpha-beta-depleted transplantation in children. Whole-study findings and limits: Some patients owed their high day-60 TCRbeta diversity to surviving recipient T cells and thymic progenitors. The main origin of T-cell counts and diversity one year after transplant was newly produced T cells.

Worth noting for this clonotype: Antigen unknown. Sequence at one end of the junction differs from germline and may be a read error.

CDR3 size: 14 residues. CDR1 is GTSNPN, CDR2 SVGIG, per germline (reference sequence). Unique molecular identifiers were incorporated when the TCRbeta library was constructed. TCRdb reanalysed the PCR reads using MiXCR and keeps one entry per CDR3 protein. The data show under 35,000 distinct CDR3 sequences, under 7% seen once. This chain connects TRBV30 to TRBJ2-3; D gene ambiguous. The sequencing here drew on PBMCs, mostly from graft donor cells, taken 180 days after TCRalphabeta/CD19-depleted stem cell transplant. The TCR was taken from a male patient younger than 18 who had a stem cell transplant for acute myeloid leukemia, so the T cells may come from the graft donor. The CDR3 reads CACSATASTDTQYF. In DNA form, the CDR3 reads TGTGCCTGTAGTGCTACGGCTAGCACAGATACGCAGTATTTT.